These 27 T cell receptor beta chains originate from one sample sequenced in a study of tissue T cells after allogeneic stem cell transplantation. Data came from immunoSEQ multiplex PCR; TCRdb stores just in-frame clones and leaves some out. The data show about 48,000 clones, approximately 70% seen once. What was sequenced was sorted cells pooled from one or two spleens. The receptors here all came from a pool of C57BL/6 mice in good health.

Regarding this clone: Any gene name here is a mouse gene name. The read gets to within 1 residue of the CDR3 end, and the germline J gene fills in the rest. The chain employs TRBV12-2 and TRBJ2-4; 8 bases match TRBD2. Trimming removed 1 base from V and 0 bases from J; junction bases left unmatched: 2. This CDR3 comprises 15 residues. Germline values: CDR1 SGHLS, CDR2 HYDKME. This CDR3 is CASSLGGPSQNTLYF. The CDR3 bases that were read are TGTGCCAGCTCTCTGGGGGGGCCTAGTCAAAACACCTTGTAC.

Notes on this clone: Here the gene names and germline are mouse. The read comes to an end 1 residue before the CDR3 does, leaving the germline J gene to fill in the end. This sequence joins TRBV5 and TRBJ2-7, with 10 bases aligning to TRBD2. The CDR3 spans 16 residues. Germline V lookup: CDR1 LGHNA, CDR2 YNLKQL (reference sequence). V was clipped by 4 bases and J by 6 bases; unmatched bases: 12. The CDR3 reads CASSPPSGGALLEQYF. The sequenced part of the CDR3 DNA is TGTGCCAGCAGCCCTCCTTCTGGGGGGGCGCTTCTTGAACAGTAC.

Turning to this clone: Gene names denote mouse genes. Sequencing ends 1 residue short of the CDR3 end; the germline J gene provides the rest. This chain connects TRBV2 to TRBJ2-7; 9 bases are shared with TRBD2. The length of the CDR3 is 14 residues. The V and J ends lost 1 base and 3 bases, in that order; junction bases with no gene match: 1. Germline V gene lookup returns CDR1 LGHNA and CDR2 YSYQKL. Partial CDR3 DNA: TGTGCCAGCAGCCAAGCCTGGGGGGGCTATGAACAGTAC. Encoded protein: CASSQAWGGYEQY. The CDR3 in full is CASSQAWGGYEQYF.

Regarding this clone: Gene names are mouse gene names. Read sequence stops 1 residue before the CDR3 end, and the germline J gene provides the missing end. The chain has TRBV26 and TRBJ1-5; D unresolved. The CDR3 totals 13 residues. Germline V CDR1 and CDR2: KGHPV, FQNQEV (reference sequence). The V end lost 2 bases, the J end lost 4 bases, and 6 bases lay between the germline ends. Partial CDR3 DNA: TGTGCCAGCAGTCTGCAACAGAACCAGGCTCCGCTT. The encoded protein is CASSLQQNQAPL. The complete CDR3 protein is CASSLQQNQAPLF.

Remarks on this clone: The gene names given are mouse names. Coverage ceases 1 residue before the CDR3 finishes, and the germline J gene fills in the end. This chain connects TRBV5 to TRBJ2-7, with a possible D match to TRBD1 (5 bases). Germline assignment: CDR1 LGHNA and CDR2 YNLKQL (reference sequence). The CDR3 covers 13 residues. Trimming cost V 0 bases and J 7 bases, with 10 bases left between them. CDR3 sequence: CASSQDQGGEQYF. The covered CDR3 bases are TGTGCCAGCAGCCAAGATCAGGGAGGGGAACAGTAC.

Remarks on this clone: Mouse germline and gene names are used. The read stops 1 residue short of the end of the CDR3; the missing end is completed from the germline J gene. The chain combines TRBV13-2 with TRBJ2-7; 11 positions agree with TRBD2. CDR1 and CDR2 (germline): NNHNN, SYGAGS (reference sequence). With V trimmed by 1 base and J by 7 bases, 4 bases remained unmatched. The CDR3 sequence is 14 residues long. The covered CDR3 bases are TGTGCCAGCGGTGATTCACTGGGGGGGCGGGAACAGTAC. Protein product: CASGDSLGGREQY. The whole CDR3 protein reads CASGDSLGGREQYF.

Comment on this clone: Germline and genes: mouse. The covered CDR3 bases are TGTGCCAGCAGTGATCCCCGCAGGGACGGCAACCAGGCTCCGCTT. Translating gives CASSDPRRDGNQAPL. The complete CDR3 reads CASSDPRRDGNQAPLF. This chain connects TRBV13-3 to TRBJ1-5, with a possible D match to TRBD1 (5 bases). The read terminates 1 residue ahead of where the CDR3 ends, so the germline J gene completes it. This CDR3 is built from 16 residues. Trimming removed 1 base at V and 3 bases at J, with 14 bases between. Germline V CDR1 and CDR2: NNHDY, SYVADS.

In regard to this clone: The genes are named according to mouse. The CDR3 extends 1 residue past the end of the read, so its final part is completed from the germline J gene. The chain couples TRBV5 to TRBJ2-5; a possible D gene is TRBD2 (6 bases). Trimming took 4 bases from V and 0 from J, leaving 11 bases between them. This CDR3 region has 15 residues. Per the germline V gene, CDR1 is LGHNA and CDR2 is YNLKQL (reference sequence). The sequenced part of the CDR3 DNA is TGTGCCAGCAGCCCACTGGGTGCTAACCAAGACACCCAGTAC. Translating gives CASSPLGANQDTQY. The complete CDR3 sequence is CASSPLGANQDTQYF.

Details on this clone: Germline and genes: mouse. The CDR3 extends 1 residue past the end of the read, so its final part is completed from the germline J gene. The chain uses TRBV26 and TRBJ2-2; either TRBD1 or TRBD2 may fit D (5 bases each). The CDR3 is 15 residues long. V lost 3 bases and J lost 2, with 10 bases in between. Germline CDR1 and CDR2: KGHPV and FQNQEV (reference sequence). The CDR3 sequence is CASSLGGANTGQLYF. CDR3 bases read: TGTGCCAGCAGTCTTGGCGGGGCGAACACCGGGCAGCTCTAC.

For this clone: Genes and germline come from the mouse. The CDR3 extends 1 residue past the end of the read, so its final part is completed from the germline J gene. The V gene is TRBV21, the J gene TRBJ1-3; tentatively, D is TRBD1 (6 bases). TRBV21 is an open reading frame, and its role is uncertain. The CDR3 sequence is 14 residues long. V dropped 5 bases and J dropped 0 bases, with 8 bases sitting between them. The CDR3 region is CASSGDNSGNTLYF. Partial CDR3 DNA: TGTGCTAGCAGTGGGGACAATTCTGGAAATACGCTCTAT.

About this clone: Genes here carry mouse names. With the read ending 1 residue before the CDR3 end, the germline J gene is used to fill in that end. The sample holds other DNA sequences that translate to the same CDR3. The rearrangement joins TRBV3 to TRBJ2-7, with D possibly being TRBD2 (6 bases). Germline values: CDR1 SNHLY, CDR2 FYNGKV (reference sequence). The CDR3 contains 15 residues. Trimming left V 5 bases short and J 0 bases short, with 14 bases between. CDR3 residues: CASSLDWGSSYEQYF. The CDR3 DNA, read in part, is TGTGCCAGCAGCCTAGATTGGGGGAGCTCCTATGAACAGTAC.

About this clone itself: Gene names and germline match the mouse. The DNA ends 1 residue before the CDR3 does, and the rest of the CDR3 is filled in from the germline J gene. The chain is built from TRBV31 and TRBJ2-2, with TRBD2 identical over 12 bases. This CDR3 region has 14 residues. Germline trimming cut 3 bases from V and 6 bases from J; bases unmatched to any gene: 2. Germline values: CDR1 GKSSPN, CDR2 SITVG. The chain's CDR3 is CAWRDWGGPGQLYF. The DNA read from the CDR3 is TGTGCCTGGAGAGACTGGGGGGGCCCCGGGCAGCTCTAC.

This clone was seen once. The genes are named according to mouse. The missing CDR3 end, 1 residue past where the read stops, is filled in from the germline J gene. The chain joins TRBV31 to TRBJ1-1, with D hard to call. V lost 6 bases and J 3 bases, leaving 5 bases between the germline ends. CDR3 length equals 10 residues. CDR1 is GKSSPN, CDR2 SITVG, per germline. CDR3 region: CACGYTEVFF. The sequenced part of the CDR3 DNA is TGTGCCTGTGGGTACACAGAAGTCTTC.

In this sample, this clone turned up a few times. The gene names given are mouse names. Read data end 1 residue before the CDR3 end; the end is taken from the germline J gene. This sequence joins TRBV26 and TRBJ2-7; no clear D gene. Germline CDR1 is KGHPV and CDR2 is FQNQEV (reference sequence). CDR3 size: 10 residues. V shed 2 bases and J shed 7 bases, with 3 bases lying between them. The CDR3 reads CASSLGEQYF. The sequenced CDR3 bases are TGTGCCAGCAGTCTGGGGGAACAGTAC.

About this clone itself: The gene names here belong to mouse. The CDR3 goes on 1 residue after the read ends, and that part is filled in from the germline J gene. This chain connects TRBV5 to TRBJ1-1, with D possibly TRBD1 on 6 matching bases. The V end lost 1 base, the J end lost 0 bases, and 6 bases lay between the germline ends. CDR1 and CDR2 from the germline V gene are LGHNA and YNLKQL (reference sequence). The CDR3 is made up of 14 amino acids. Incomplete CDR3 DNA: TGTGCCAGCAGCCAAGGGACAGCAAACACAGAAGTCTTC. Translated, it gives CASSQGTANTEVF. The full CDR3 protein is CASSQGTANTEVFF.

In regard to this clone: Germline and genes here are mouse. Read data end 1 residue before the CDR3 end; the end is taken from the germline J gene. In the same sample, other DNA sequences code for this CDR3. V and J are TRBV15 and TRBJ2-7; no definite D call. V shed 0 bases and J shed 6 bases, with 3 bases lying between them. From germline, CDR1 is SGHND and CDR2 FRSKSL. This CDR3 has 11 residues. The part of the CDR3 DNA that was read is TGTGCCAGCAGTTTAGCGCTTGAACAGTAC. This codes for CASSLALEQY. The whole CDR3 protein is CASSLALEQYF.

With respect to this clone: These gene names are mouse names. The read terminates 1 residue ahead of where the CDR3 ends, so the germline J gene completes it. Other DNA sequences from this sample encode an identical CDR3 as well. V usage is TRBV15 and J usage is TRBJ2-7, with D tentatively TRBD1 or TRBD2 (5 bases each). V was cut by 1 base and J by 0 bases, with 7 bases left in between. The V gene's germline CDR1 is SGHND and CDR2 FRSKSL. This CDR3 contains 14 residues. The CDR3 sequence is CASSLGGSSYEQYF. CDR3 DNA, as far as it was read: TGTGCCAGCAGTTTAGGGGGGAGCTCCTATGAACAGTAC. Full variable domain (remainder filled in from reference TRBV15 and TRBJ2-7): DAGVTQTPRHEVAEKGQTIILKCEPVSGHNDLFWYRQTKIQGLELLSYFRSKSLMEDGGAFKDRFKAEMLNSSFSTLKIQPTEPKDSAVYLCASSLGGSSYEQYFGPGTRLTVL.

For this clone: Here the gene names and germline are mouse. The CDR3 goes on 1 residue after the read ends, and that part is filled in from the germline J gene. The chain has TRBV4 and TRBJ2-3, with 8 bases matching TRBD2. Germline V gives CDR1 LGHDT, CDR2 YNNKQL (reference sequence). Germline trimming cut 4 bases from V and 0 bases from J; bases unmatched to any gene: 6. CDR3 length: 16 amino acids. CDR3 sequence reads: CASSSRTGSSAETLYF. Partial CDR3 DNA: TGTGCCAGCAGCTCTCGGACTGGGTCTAGTGCAGAAACGCTGTAT.

A remark on this clone: The gene names here belong to mouse. The read halts 1 residue ahead of the CDR3 end, with the missing end drawn from the germline J gene. The chain recombines TRBV1 with TRBJ2-3; 8 positions agree with TRBD2. The germline V gene encodes CDR1 NSQYPW and CDR2 LRSPGD (reference sequence). The CDR3 sequence is 19 residues long. The V and J ends lost 0 bases and 0 bases, in that order; junction bases with no gene match: 11. The sequenced part of the CDR3 DNA is TGCACCTGCAGTGCAGATCGTAGCTGGGGGGATCCTAGTGCAGAAACGCTGTAT. Translating it yields CTCSADRSWGDPSAETLY. The whole CDR3 sequence is CTCSADRSWGDPSAETLYF.

Of note for this clone: Gene names are mouse gene names. The read falls 1 residue short of the CDR3 end, and the missing part is taken from the germline J gene. The chain joins TRBV24 to TRBJ2-1; possibly TRBD2 for D (7 bases). Germline V gene data show CDR1 as KGHTA and CDR2 as FRNEEI. CDR3 size: 17 residues. V lost 2 bases and J lost 0, with 14 bases in between. CDR3 loop: CASSLPGGGRNYAEQFF. Incomplete CDR3 DNA: TGTGCCAGCAGTCTGCCGGGCGGGGGGCGTAACTATGCTGAGCAGTTC.

In regard to this clone: The genes and germline here are from mouse. The missing CDR3 end, 1 residue past where the read stops, is filled in from the germline J gene. The gene calls are TRBV29 and TRBJ1-1; D is possibly TRBD1 (5 bases). This CDR3 has 13 residues. Germline values: CDR1 MSHET, CDR2 SYDVDS. The germline V and J ends were trimmed by 6 bases and 4 bases, with 12 bases remaining between them. The part of the CDR3 DNA that was read is TGTGCTAGCAGCTACGGGACCGGCACAGAAGTCTTC. This translates into CASSYGTGTEVF. The complete CDR3 protein is CASSYGTGTEVFF.

A note on this clone: Genes and germline are mouse. The read ends 1 residue before the CDR3 terminus; that terminus is restored from the germline J gene. The rearrangement joins TRBV5 to TRBJ1-4, with D hard to call. In germline, CDR1 is LGHNA, CDR2 YNLKQL (reference sequence). The CDR3 has 15 amino acids. Trimming pared 4 bases from V and 4 bases from J, leaving 13 bases between. The chain's CDR3 is CASSPLTLDNERLFF. The sequenced part of the CDR3 DNA is TGTGCCAGCAGCCCCTTGACACTCGACAACGAAAGATTATTT.

This clone was recorded a few times. Germline and genes here are mouse. Read sequence stops 1 residue before the CDR3 end, and the germline J gene provides the missing end. This chain links TRBV5 with TRBJ2-7, with 8 nucleotides matching TRBD2. With V trimmed by 5 bases and J by 0 bases, 6 bases remained unmatched. The germline gives CDR1 LGHNA, CDR2 YNLKQL (reference sequence). The CDR3 runs to 15 residues. The part of the CDR3 DNA that was read is TGTGCCAGCAGCTCTCGACTGGGGAGCTCCTATGAACAGTAC. Its translation: CASSSRLGSSYEQY. The entire CDR3 is CASSSRLGSSYEQYF.

With respect to this clone: These gene names are mouse names. Read sequence stops 1 residue before the CDR3 end, and the germline J gene provides the missing end. The chain is built from TRBV13-2 and TRBJ1-1; tentative D call: TRBD1 (6 bases). The CDR3 length is 13 residues. V lost 3 bases, J lost 1 base, and 7 bases lay in between. CDR1 and CDR2 from the germline V gene are NNHNN and SYGAGS (reference sequence). Partial CDR3 DNA: TGTGCCAGCGGTGCACAGGGAAACACAGAAGTCTTC. Its translation is CASGAQGNTEVF. The entire CDR3 sequence reads CASGAQGNTEVFF.

As regards this clone: Gene names denote mouse genes. The CDR3 end lies 1 residue beyond the end of the read and is filled in from the germline J gene. The same CDR3 also results from other DNA sequences found in this sample. The chain recombines TRBV13-1 with TRBJ2-4, with unresolved D. CDR1 is NSHNY and CDR2 is SYGAGN in the germline V gene. The CDR3 runs 12 residues. V shed 2 bases and J shed 0 bases, with 1 base lying between them. CDR3 bases read: TGTGCCAGCAGTGAGAGTCAAAACACCTTGTAC. Residues: CASSESQNTLY. The CDR3, in full, reads CASSESQNTLYF.

The table lists this clone with a few counts. Genes and germline are mouse. Read data end 1 residue before the CDR3 end; the end is taken from the germline J gene. The chain has TRBV3 and TRBJ2-2; D may be TRBD2 (5 bases). V shed 5 bases and J shed 1 base, with 11 bases lying between them. Germline V gives CDR1 SNHLY, CDR2 FYNGKV (reference sequence). CDR3 length: 15 residues. CDR3 amino acids: CASSGETENTGQLYF. The sequenced part of the CDR3 DNA is TGTGCCAGCAGCGGAGAGACTGAAAACACCGGGCAGCTCTAC.

Remarks on this clone: Mouse germline and gene names are used. The sequence runs out 1 residue before the end of the CDR3; the remainder is reconstructed from the germline J gene. The gene calls are TRBV14 and TRBJ2-3, with unresolved D. This CDR3 spans 14 amino acids. Trimming took 2 bases from V and 0 from J, leaving 7 bases between them. CDR1 SGHDT and CDR2 FRDEAV come from the germline V gene. CDR3 bases read: TGTGCCAGCAGTTTGACATCTAGTGCAGAAACGCTGTAT. Encoded protein: CASSLTSSAETLY. The full CDR3 sequence reads CASSLTSSAETLYF.